A single sample is the source of the 30 T cell receptor beta chains below, sequenced in a study of CDR3 diversity in severe acne. TCRdb processed the PCR reads anew with MiXCR; each CDR3 protein has one entry. The profile shows some 90,000 distinct CDR3 sequences, around 54% of them singletons. The sequenced sample was blood. These receptors originate from a male donor with severe acne vulgaris.

This clonotype was observed at least ten times. The CDR3 nucleotides read TGTGCCAGTAGTCCTAACAGGGTCCGTCTCACCGGGGAGCTGTTTTTT. Amino acid sequence: CASSPNRVRLTGELFF. The chain combines TRBV19 with TRBJ2-2; perhaps TRBD1 as D (6 bases). CDR1 is LNHDA and CDR2 is SQIVND in the germline V gene (reference sequence). V was shortened by 5 bases and J by 4 bases, with 17 bases between the two germline ends. The CDR3 sequence is 16 residues long.

The rearrangement uses TRBV20-1 and TRBJ1-5; D is possibly TRBD1 (5 bases). Germline V lookup: CDR1 DFQATT, CDR2 SNEGSKA (reference sequence). The CDR3 contains 16 residues. V lost 0 bases and J lost 5, with 17 bases in between. CDR3 bases: TGCAGTGCTAGAGATCCGGCAGGGCTAGCGGATCAGCCCCAGCATTTT. It encodes CSARDPAGLADQPQHF.

V is TRBV2 and J is TRBJ2-7; no clear D gene. V was cut by 5 bases and J by 0 bases, with 8 bases left in between. The CDR3 has 13 residues. In germline, CDR1 is SNHLY, CDR2 FYNNEI. The CDR3 spells CASSFYASYEQYF. The CDR3 region has the DNA TGTGCCAGCAGTTTCTACGCCTCCTACGAGCAGTACTTC.

This clonotype showed up just a few times. The chain couples TRBV7-2 to TRBJ2-7; 9 bases are shared with TRBD2. Losses at the gene ends were 3 bases for V and 5 bases for J; bases not matched to a gene: 11. Germline CDR1 SGHTA, CDR2 FQGNSA. This CDR3 is built from 16 residues. The CDR3 DNA is TGTGCCAGCAGCTTTCTCAGCGGGGGGCGCACAAACGAGCAGTACTTC. Its protein product is CASSFLSGGRTNEQYF.

In the case of this clonotype: Here the CDR3 omits its conserved ending phenylalanine or tryptophan, so a read error is the likely source. The chain's CDR3 is CASRRPMTCYNTGELFS. CDR3 in DNA: TGTGCCAGCAGGCGACCTATGACTTGCTATAACACCGGGGAGCTGTTTTCT. The chain combines TRBV7-3 with TRBJ2-2; no definite D call. The CDR3 consists of 17 residues. Deletions cut 6 bases from V and 2 bases from J, with 19 bases between. Per germline, CDR1 SGHTA and CDR2 FQGTGA.

Here the CDR3 DNA reads TGTGCCACCAGTTCGATCGGGACTAGCGGGAGTCTATACAATGAGCAGTTCTTC. Translation: CATSSIGTSGSLYNEQFF. The J gene is TRBJ2-1, the V gene TRBV24-1, with 14 bases identical to TRBD2. There are 18 residues in the CDR3. Germline CDR1 and CDR2: KGHDR and SFDVKD. V dropped 6 bases and J dropped 4; count of bases not matched to a gene: 10.

The sample holds many counts of this clonotype. One end of the junction does not line up with germline, which may come from a read error. The chain combines TRBV7-7 with TRBJ2-5; D is possibly TRBD2 (5 bases). The CDR3 extends over 13 amino acids. Germline V CDR1 and CDR2: SSHAT, FNYEAQ (reference sequence). The CDR3, as DNA: TGTGCTAGCAGCGAGGACTTCGGGGAGACCCAGTACTTC. It encodes CASSEDFGETQYF.

Turning to this clonotype: This sequence may be a read error, since a much larger clone differs from it by one base. CDR3 loop: CATSVFEGGWYNEQFF. DNA of the CDR3: TGTGCCACCAGTGTTTTTGAGGGGGGGTGGTACAATGAGCAGTTCTTC. The rearrangement links TRBV24-1 to TRBJ2-1; D may be TRBD2 (7 bases). The CDR3 has 16 amino acids. Deletions cut 5 bases from V and 4 bases from J, with 17 bases between. Germline values: CDR1 KGHDR, CDR2 SFDVKD.

This clonotype has just a few counts. The chain couples TRBV6-2 or TRBV6-3 to TRBJ2-5; a weak D match, TRBD2 (6 bases). The CDR3 has 14 amino acids. Trimming took off 6 bases at V and 0 bases at J, with 11 bases between the two ends. Germline assignment: CDR1 MNHEY and CDR2 SVGEGT. CDR3 loop: CASSHGLNQETQYF. The DNA of the CDR3 is TGTGCCAGCAGCCACGGACTAAACCAAGAGACCCAGTACTTC.

This chain uses TRBV2 with TRBJ2-6; weak D call: TRBD1 (5 bases). V shed 7 bases and J shed 2 bases, with 15 bases lying between them. This CDR3 contains 16 residues. From germline, CDR1 is SNHLY and CDR2 FYNNEI. CDR3 protein: CASTTQGMAGANVLTF. The CDR3 DNA sequence: TGTGCCAGCACTACCCAGGGCATGGCTGGGGCCAACGTCCTGACTTTC.

Of note for this clonotype: The junction departs from the called germline gene at one end, perhaps through a read error. The rearrangement joins TRBV6-2 or TRBV6-3 to TRBJ2-2; 9 bases are a match to TRBD1. Germline-derived CDR1 and CDR2 are MNHEY and SVGEGT. The CDR3 is 15 amino acids. The CDR3, as DNA: TGTGCCTGCAGTTACTCGTGGACAGGGGCCGGGGAGCTGTTTTTT. This codes for CACSYSWTGAGELFF.

This clonotype is medium-sized (0.01 to 0.1%) within its sample. The J gene is TRBJ1-6, the V gene TRBV19; no clear D gene. V was pared by 10 bases and J by 7 bases, with 20 bases between. Germline CDR1 is LNHDA and CDR2 is SQIVND (reference sequence). This CDR3 spans 15 amino acids. CDR3 sequence (DNA): TGTGCCACGAAAACGGACGGCGGCTGGAATTCACCCCTCCACTTT. Its translation is CATKTDGGWNSPLHF.

This clonotype was detected ten times or more. This chain uses TRBV5-4 with TRBJ2-7, with TRBD2 identical over 11 bases. The CDR3 totals 13 residues. Germline V lookup: CDR1 SGHNT, CDR2 YYREEE (reference sequence). J was trimmed by 2 bases and V by 8 bases; bases with no gene match: 3. The CDR3: CASLAGGPYEQYV. Written as DNA, the CDR3 is TGTGCCAGTCTAGCGGGAGGCCCCTACGAGCAGTACGTC.

V is TRBV9 and J is TRBJ1-5; a weak D match, TRBD1 (6 bases). The CDR3 is 13 amino acids. V gave up 0 bases and J gave up 9 bases, with 10 bases separating them. Germline CDR1 is SGDLS and CDR2 is YYNGEE. As DNA, the CDR3 is TGTGCCAGCAGCGTAGGAGGGGGGGTGCCCCAGCATTTT. This encodes CASSVGGGVPQHF. Full variable domain (remainder filled in from reference TRBV9 and TRBJ1-5): DSGVTQTPKHLITATGQRVTLRCSPRSGDLSVYWYQQSLDQGLQFLIQYYNGEERAKGNILERFSAQQFPDLHSELNLSSLELGDSALYFCASSVGGGVPQHFGDGTRLSIL.

This clonotype was seen a few times. The chain has TRBV11-2 and TRBJ1-1; TRBD1 is a possible D gene (5 bases). The V gene lost 1 base and the J gene lost 4 bases, with 10 bases spanning the gap. The germline V gene encodes CDR1 SGHAT and CDR2 FQNNGV. This CDR3 is 14 amino acids long. The DNA of the CDR3 is TGTGCCAGCAGCTTAGGGGGGTGGGTCACTGAAGCTTTCTTT. Translating it yields CASSLGGWVTEAFF.

The chain couples TRBV10-3 to TRBJ1-4, with D uncertain. This CDR3 is 14 amino acids long. Germline V gene data show CDR1 as ENHRY and CDR2 as SYGVKD. V lost 4 bases, J lost 8 bases, and 14 bases lay in between. The CDR3: CAISAGREKEKLFF. The CDR3 DNA reads TGTGCCATCAGTGCGGGCCGGGAGAAGGAAAAACTGTTTTTT.

This rearrangement joins TRBV6-2 or TRBV6-3 to TRBJ1-5, with no clear D. This CDR3 has 13 residues. Trimming stripped 0 bases from V and 14 bases from J, with 14 bases between. Germline CDR1 and CDR2: MNHEY and SVGEGT. CDR3 nucleotide sequence: TGTGCCAGCAGTTACTCGGATGGAACGCGGGAGCATTTT. Translated: CASSYSDGTREHF.

The sample holds many counts of this clonotype. V and J are TRBV19 and TRBJ2-3; D is uncertain. Trimming left V 3 bases short and J 0 bases short, with 10 bases between. The CDR3 is 15 residues long. Germline loops: CDR1 LNHDA, CDR2 SQIVND (reference sequence). CDR3 nucleotides: TGTGCCAGTAGTATCGACTCTCTCAGCACAGATACGCAGTATTTT. Encoded protein: CASSIDSLSTDTQYF. The variable domain in full, completed from reference TRBV19 and TRBJ2-3, reads DGGITQSPKYLFRKEGQNVTLSCEQNLNHDAMYWYRQDPGQGLRLIYYSQIVNDFQKGDIAEGYSVSREKKESFPLTVTSAQKNPTAFYLCASSIDSLSTDTQYFGPGTRLTVL.

This clonotype was observed a few times. The chain carries TRBV7-9 and TRBJ1-4; 8 positions match TRBD1. The CDR3 is 14 amino acids. Germline CDR1 is SEHNR and CDR2 is FQNEAQ (reference sequence). V gave up 4 bases and J gave up 8 bases; unmatched junction bases: 6. CDR3 DNA sequence: TGTGCCAGCAGCTCGGACAGGGCGGGGGAAAAACTGTTTTTT. Encoded protein: CASSSDRAGEKLFF.

The genes are TRBV9 and TRBJ2-5; D may be TRBD1 or TRBD2 (5 bases each). Germline values: CDR1 SGDLS, CDR2 YYNGEE. The CDR3 sequence is 13 residues long. The V end lost 3 bases, the J end lost 1 base, and 7 bases lay between the germline ends. The CDR3 here is CASSGGAQETQYF. CDR3 DNA: TGTGCCAGCAGCGGAGGGGCCCAAGAGACCCAGTACTTC.

Only a few counts were recorded for this clonotype. The chain links TRBV29-1 to TRBJ2-2; TRBD1 is a possible D gene (5 bases). The CDR3 contains 13 residues. V lost 4 bases and J lost 3, with 9 bases in between. Germline CDR1 reads SQVTM; CDR2 reads ANQGSEA. The CDR3 loop is CSVVAGYTGELFF. The CDR3 region has the DNA TGCAGCGTTGTTGCAGGGTACACCGGGGAGCTGTTTTTT.

This clonotype is a singleton in its sample. The junction shows a germline mismatch at one end, possibly a read error. The chain couples TRBV7-7 to TRBJ2-1, with TRBD2 matching over 16 bases. The length of the CDR3 is 16 residues. Germline V gene sequence: CDR1 SSHAT, CDR2 FNYEAQ (reference sequence). The CDR3 nucleotides read TGTGCTAGCAGCGCGGGACTAGCGGGAGGGAGAAATGAGCGGTTCTTC. Translated: CASSAGLAGGRNERFF.

By its share, this clonotype is medium-sized. The V and J genes are TRBV4-1 and TRBJ2-7; 11 positions match TRBD1. The ends lost 5 bases at V and 4 bases at J; junction bases unmatched: 4. Germline-derived CDR1 and CDR2 are MGHRA and YSYEKL. This CDR3 region has 14 residues. CDR3 sequence: CASSGGTGGYEQYF. CDR3 sequence (DNA): TGCGCCAGCAGCGGCGGGACAGGGGGGTACGAGCAGTACTTC.

A few counts support this clonotype. The rearrangement uses TRBV10-3 and TRBJ2-7; 7 bases agree with TRBD1. The V gene end was trimmed by 3 bases and the J gene end by 1 base; junction bases not matched to a gene: 3. Germline V gives CDR1 ENHRY, CDR2 SYGVKD. The CDR3 is 14 residues long. This CDR3 reads CAISDPGQSYEQYF. CDR3 bases: TGTGCCATCAGTGACCCGGGACAGTCCTACGAGCAGTACTTC.

The table lists this clonotype with many counts. V is TRBV28 and J is TRBJ1-1; 7 positions match TRBD1. CDR1 and CDR2 from the germline V gene are MDHEN and SYDVKM. V gave up 8 bases and J gave up 6 bases; unmatched junction bases: 6. The CDR3 consists of 12 residues. CDR3 loop: CASGNRGSEAFF. CDR3 nucleotides: TGTGCCAGCGGCAACAGGGGTTCTGAAGCTTTCTTT.

The sample holds one count of this clonotype. Compared with germline, one end of the junction differs, possibly owing to a read error. The chain couples TRBV5-6 to TRBJ1-1, with TRBD1 matching over 7 bases. From germline, CDR1 is SGHDT and CDR2 YYEEEE. The CDR3 runs 16 residues. DNA of the CDR3: TGTGCCAGCAGTCCTACAGGGGTAGCCATGAACACTGAAGCTTTCTTC. This gives the protein CASSPTGVAMNTEAFF.

The rearrangement joins TRBV10-1 to TRBJ2-1; D ambiguous. This CDR3 has 15 amino acids. V dropped 3 bases and J dropped 6 bases, with 15 bases sitting between them. Germline loops: CDR1 WNHNN, CDR2 SYGVQD (reference sequence). CDR3: CASSDGLGPFNEQFF. CDR3 sequence (DNA): TGCGCCAGCAGTGACGGGCTAGGGCCCTTCAATGAGCAGTTCTTC.

This clonotype was counted only a few times. The chain has TRBV29-1 and TRBJ1-3; D uncertain. This CDR3 is built from 14 residues. V shed 1 base and J shed 0 bases, with 7 bases lying between them. Germline CDR1 and CDR2: SQVTM and ANQGSEA. CDR3 DNA: TGCAGCGTTGAAGTCGGAGACTCTGGAAACACCATATATTTT. The encoded protein is CSVEVGDSGNTIYF.

The V and J genes are TRBV27 and TRBJ2-4; 12 bases match TRBD2. V shed 4 bases and J 6 bases; nucleotides not matched to a gene: 13. The germline V gene has CDR1 MNHEY and CDR2 SMNVEV (reference sequence). The CDR3 loop spans 18 amino acids. The CDR3 reads CASSSEPGLAGGRNIQYF. The CDR3 DNA sequence: TGTGCCAGCAGTTCTGAACCGGGACTAGCGGGCGGCAGAAACATTCAGTACTTC.

For this clonotype: A single base separates this from a much larger clone, so it may be a read error. CDR3 coding DNA: TGTGCCAGCAGCGTAAGGGGGGGCAATGAGCAGTCCTTC. It yields the protein CASSVRGGNEQSF. V gene TRBV9 combines with J gene TRBJ2-1, with TRBD2 as a possible D gene (7 bases). The CDR3 length is 13 residues. Germline CDR1 and CDR2: SGDLS and YYNGEE.